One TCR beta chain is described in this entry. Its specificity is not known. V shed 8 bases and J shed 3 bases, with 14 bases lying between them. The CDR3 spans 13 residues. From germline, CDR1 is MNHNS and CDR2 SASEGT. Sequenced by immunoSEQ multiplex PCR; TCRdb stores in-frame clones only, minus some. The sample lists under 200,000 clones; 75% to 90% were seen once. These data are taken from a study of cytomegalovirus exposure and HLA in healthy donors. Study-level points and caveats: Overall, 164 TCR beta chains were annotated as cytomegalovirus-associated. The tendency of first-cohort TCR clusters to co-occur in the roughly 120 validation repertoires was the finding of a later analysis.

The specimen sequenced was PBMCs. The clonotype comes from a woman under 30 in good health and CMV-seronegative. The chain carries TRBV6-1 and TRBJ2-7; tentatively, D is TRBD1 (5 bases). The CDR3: CASGAGPSYEQYF. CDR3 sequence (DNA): TGTGCCAGCGGCGCAGGGCCTAGCTACGAGCAGTACTTC.